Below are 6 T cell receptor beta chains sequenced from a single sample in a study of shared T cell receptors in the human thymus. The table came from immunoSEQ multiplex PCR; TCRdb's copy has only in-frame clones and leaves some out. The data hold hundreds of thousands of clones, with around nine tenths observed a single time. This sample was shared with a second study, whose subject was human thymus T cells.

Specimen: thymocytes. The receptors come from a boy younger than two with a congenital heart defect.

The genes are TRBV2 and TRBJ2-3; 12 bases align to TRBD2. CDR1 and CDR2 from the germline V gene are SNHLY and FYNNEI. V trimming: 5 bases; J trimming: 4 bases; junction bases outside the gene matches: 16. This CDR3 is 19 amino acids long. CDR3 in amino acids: CASSPAPSGRAEVADTQYF. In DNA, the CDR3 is TGTGCCAGCAGTCCAGCCCCTAGCGGGAGGGCCGAGGTGGCAGATACGCAGTATTTT.

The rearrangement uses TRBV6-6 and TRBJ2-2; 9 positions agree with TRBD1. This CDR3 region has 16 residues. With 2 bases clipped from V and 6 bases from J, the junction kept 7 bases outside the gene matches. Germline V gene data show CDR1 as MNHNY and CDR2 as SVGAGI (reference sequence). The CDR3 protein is CASSYPAGQGAGELFF. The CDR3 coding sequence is TGTGCCAGCAGTTACCCGGCGGGACAGGGTGCCGGGGAGCTGTTTTTT.

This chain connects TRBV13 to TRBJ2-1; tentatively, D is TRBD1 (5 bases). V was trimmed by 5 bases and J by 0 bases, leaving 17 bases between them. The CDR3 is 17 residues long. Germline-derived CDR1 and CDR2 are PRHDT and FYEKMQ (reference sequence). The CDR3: CASSARDRHPSYNEQFF. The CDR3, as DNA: TGTGCCAGCAGCGCTCGCGACAGACACCCCTCCTACAATGAGCAGTTCTTC. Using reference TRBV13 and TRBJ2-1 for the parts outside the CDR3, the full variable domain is AAGVIQSPRHLIKEKRETATLKCYPIPRHDTVYWYQQGPGQDPQFLISFYEKMQSDKGSIPDRFSAQQFSDYHSELNMSSLELGDSALYFCASSARDRHPSYNEQFFGPGTRLTVL.

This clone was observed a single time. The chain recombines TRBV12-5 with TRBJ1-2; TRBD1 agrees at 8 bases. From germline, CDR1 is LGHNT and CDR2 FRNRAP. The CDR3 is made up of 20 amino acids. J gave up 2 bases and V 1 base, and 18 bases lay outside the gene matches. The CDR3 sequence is CASGLDAGPGTGHSNYGYTF. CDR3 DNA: TGTGCTAGTGGTTTGGACGCCGGACCCGGGACAGGACACTCCAACTATGGCTACACCTTC.

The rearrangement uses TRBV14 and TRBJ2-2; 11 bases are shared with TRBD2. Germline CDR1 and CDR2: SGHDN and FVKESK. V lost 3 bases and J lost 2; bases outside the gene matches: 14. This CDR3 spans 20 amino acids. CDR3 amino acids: CASSHLTGTSGSRNTGELFF. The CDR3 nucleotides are TGTGCCAGCAGCCACCTGACCGGGACTAGCGGTTCTAGAAACACCGGGGAGCTGTTTTTT.

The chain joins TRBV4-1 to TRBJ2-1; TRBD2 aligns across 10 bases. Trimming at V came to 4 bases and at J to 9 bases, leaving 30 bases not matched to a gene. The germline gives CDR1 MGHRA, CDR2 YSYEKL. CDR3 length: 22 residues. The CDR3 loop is CASSRGGGGALAGGPRLLEQFF. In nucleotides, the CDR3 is TGCGCCAGCAGCCGGGGTGGGGGAGGAGCTTTAGCGGGAGGCCCCCGGCTACTTGAGCAGTTCTTC.